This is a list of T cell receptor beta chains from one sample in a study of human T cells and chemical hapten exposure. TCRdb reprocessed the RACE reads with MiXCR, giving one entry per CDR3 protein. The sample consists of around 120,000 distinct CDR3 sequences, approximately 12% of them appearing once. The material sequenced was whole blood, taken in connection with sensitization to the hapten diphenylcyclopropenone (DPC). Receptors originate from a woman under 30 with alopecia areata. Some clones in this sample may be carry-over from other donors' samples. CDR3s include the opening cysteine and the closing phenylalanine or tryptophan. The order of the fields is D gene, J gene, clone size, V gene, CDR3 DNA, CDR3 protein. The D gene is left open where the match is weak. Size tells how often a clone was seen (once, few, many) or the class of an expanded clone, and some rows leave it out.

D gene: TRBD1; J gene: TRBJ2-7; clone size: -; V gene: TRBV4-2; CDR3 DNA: TGTGCCAGCAGCCAAGTCAACAGGGGGTACGAGCAGTACTTC; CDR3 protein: CASSQVNRGYEQYF
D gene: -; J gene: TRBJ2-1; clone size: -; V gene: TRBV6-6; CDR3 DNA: TGTGCCAGCAGTTACTCGTCAGGGGTGAATGAGCAGTTCTTC; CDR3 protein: CASSYSSGVNEQFF
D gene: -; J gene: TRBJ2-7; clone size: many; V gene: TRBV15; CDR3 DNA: TGTGCCACCAGCATAGGAGGGGACTCCTACGAGCAGTACTTC; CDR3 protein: CATSIGGDSYEQYF
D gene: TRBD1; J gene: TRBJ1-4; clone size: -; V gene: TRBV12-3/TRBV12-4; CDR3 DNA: TGTGCCAGCAGTTTTGGGACAGGGGGCGGTAATGAAAAACTGTTTTTT; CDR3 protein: CASSFGTGGGNEKLFF
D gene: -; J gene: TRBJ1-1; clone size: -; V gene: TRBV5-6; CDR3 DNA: TGTGCCAGCAGCGACCCCGCGAAGAGGATTGAAGCTTTCTTT; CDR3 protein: CASSDPAKRIEAFF
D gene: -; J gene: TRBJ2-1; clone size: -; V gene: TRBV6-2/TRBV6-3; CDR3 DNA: TGTGCCAGCAGTTACCCTCCGAGGGGGGATGAGCAGTTCTTC; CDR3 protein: CASSYPPRGDEQFF
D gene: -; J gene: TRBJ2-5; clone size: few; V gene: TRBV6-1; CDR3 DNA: TGTGCCAGCAGTGAAACCCGGACAGCCAGGGCCCTCCAAGAGACCCAGTACTTC; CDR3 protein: CASSETRTARALQETQYF
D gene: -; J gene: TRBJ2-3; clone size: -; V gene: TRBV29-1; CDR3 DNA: TGCAGCGCGGGGACCACAGATACGCAGTATTTT; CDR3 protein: CSAGTTDTQYF
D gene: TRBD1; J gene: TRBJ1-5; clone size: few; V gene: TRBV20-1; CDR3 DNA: TGCAGTGCTGATACAGGGGGCGGGAGCAATCAGCCCCAGCATTTT; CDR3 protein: CSADTGGGSNQPQHF
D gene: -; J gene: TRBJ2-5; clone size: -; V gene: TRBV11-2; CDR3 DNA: TGTGCCAGCAGCTTAGGGCGGCGAGCGGCCGCAGAGACCCAGTACTTC; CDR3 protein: CASSLGRRAAAETQYF